These T cell receptor beta chains were read from a single sample in a study of T cells in localized non-small cell lung cancer. Sequencing used immunoSEQ multiplex PCR; TCRdb keeps in-frame clones, though not all of them. This table holds roughly 39,000 clones, more than 75% found once. This specimen was PBMCs, taken before any cancer treatment. These receptors were collected from a woman aged 40-69 years with stage II squamous cell lung carcinoma. The CDR3 runs from the conserved cysteine through the conserved F or W. A D gene is named only where the DNA matches it firmly. The size of a clone is reported for some rows only, either as once, few or many, or as a class for expanded clones.

d_call,clone_size,j_call,v_call,cdr3_nt,cdr3_aa
-,few,TRBJ2-7,TRBV7-7,TGTGCTAGCAGCTTCGGACTGGGGTACGAGCAGTACTTC,CASSFGLGYEQYF
TRBD2,-,TRBJ2-7,TRBV4-2,TGTGCCAGCAGCGAATGGGGACTAGAGTCCTACGAGCAGTACTTC,CASSEWGLESYEQYF
-,once,TRBJ2-5,TRBV11-2,TGTGCCAGCAGCTTAGATCAGAGCGAGACCCAGTACTTC,CASSLDQSETQYF
TRBD1,-,TRBJ1-4,TRBV6-1,TGTGCCAGCCGTTTGACAGGGATTGAAAAACTGTTTTTT,CASRLTGIEKLFF
-,-,TRBJ2-4,TRBV5-5,TGTGCCAGCAGCCGGGAAATGCTAGCCAAAAACATTCAGTACTTC,CASSREMLAKNIQYF
-,-,TRBJ2-5,TRBV11-2,TGTGCCAGCAGCTTAACCCCCCAGGGTTACCAAGAGACCCAGTACTTC,CASSLTPQGYQETQYF
TRBD2,once,TRBJ2-3,TRBV7-2,TGTGCCAGCAGCCAGCTAGCGGGGTCAGATACGCAGTATTTT,CASSQLAGSDTQYF
-,once,TRBJ2-3,TRBV28,TGTGCCAGCAGTCCTCTTTCCGGGACCCCCCCAACACAGTATTTT,CASSPLSGTPPTQYF
-,-,TRBJ1-4,TRBV29-1,TGCAGCGTTTGGTTGTCAGGCGAAAAACTGTTTTTT,CSVWLSGEKLFF
TRBD1,-,TRBJ1-1,TRBV6-4,TGTGCCAGCAGACGAAGGGGGCGAGGGAACACTGAAGCTTTCTTT,CASRRRGRGNTEAFF
-,-,TRBJ2-7,TRBV18,TGTGCCAGCTCGCGGGACATGAGCTCCTACGAGCAGTACTTC,CASSRDMSSYEQYF
-,once,TRBJ1-5,TRBV6-6,TGTGCCAGCAGTTCGATAAGGGGAGGCCAGCCCCAGCATTTT,CASSSIRGGQPQHF
-,-,TRBJ1-2,TRBV7-9,TGTGCCAGCAGCTTAGTAGGGTCCGGGCTTGGCTACACCTTC,CASSLVGSGLGYTF
TRBD1,-,TRBJ1-5,TRBV28,TGTGCCAGCAGGCGTTACAGTGGGACAGTAACTTATCAGCCCCAGCATTTT,CASRRYSGTVTYQPQHF
-,-,TRBJ1-5,TRBV4-2,TGTGCCAGCAGCCAACTCGGGCAGAGCAATCAGCCCCAGCATTTT,CASSQLGQSNQPQHF
-,-,TRBJ2-1,TRBV9,TGTGCCAGCAGCGCCCCCCATTACAATGAGCAGTTCTTC,CASSAPHYNEQFF
TRBD1,-,TRBJ1-2,TRBV4-3,TGCGCCAGCAGCCAAGACTCGGACAGGGTTTATGGCTACACCTTC,CASSQDSDRVYGYTF
-,-,TRBJ1-1,TRBV4-2,TGTGCCAGCGGAATAGCGGACAGTGAAGCTTTCTTT,CASGIADSEAFF
-,-,TRBJ2-5,TRBV18,TGTGCCAGCTCACCAGACGGTCAAGAGACCCAGTACTTC,CASSPDGQETQYF
TRBD2,-,TRBJ2-1,TRBV6-6,TGTGCCAGCAGTTACAGCGGGGGGGCGGAGCAGTTCTTC,CASSYSGGAEQFF
-,-,TRBJ1-1,TRBV10-3,TGTGCCATCAGTGAACAGTCGGGGAACACTGAAGCTTTCTTT,CAISEQSGNTEAFF
-,-,TRBJ2-1,TRBV11-2,TGTGCCAGCAAAGGACGGATTTCCTACAATGAGCAGTTCTTC,CASKGRISYNEQFF
-,-,TRBJ1-2,TRBV27,TGTGCCAGCAGTTTGAAGGGGAACTATGGCTACACCTTC,CASSLKGNYGYTF
-,-,TRBJ2-6,TRBV5-1,TGCGCCAGCAGCTTCACCAGCTCTGGGGCCAACGTCCTGACTTTC,CASSFTSSGANVLTF
-,-,TRBJ1-4,TRBV19,TGTGCCAGTCATACCGGGACCTTGAGGGGTGAAAAACTGTTTTTT,CASHTGTLRGEKLFF
-,-,TRBJ1-4,TRBV6-1,TGTGCCAGCAGTGACGACACCCTATACGAAAAACTGTTTTTT,CASSDDTLYEKLFF
-,-,TRBJ1-2,TRBV10-1,TGCGCCAGGCCTCCCTTTGATAGTGCGGGAGAGTATGGCTACACCTTC,CARPPFDSAGEYGYTF
TRBD2,once,TRBJ2-3,TRBV28,TGTGCCAGCAGTTTAACTTGGCGGGGGGGTGGAGATACGCAGTATTTT,CASSLTWRGGGDTQYF
TRBD2,-,TRBJ2-7,TRBV6-5,TGTGCCAGCTATGGGAGGGGCTCCTACGAGCAGTACTTC,CASYGRGSYEQYF
TRBD1,once,TRBJ2-1,TRBV7-2,TGTGCCAGCAGCTACGGACAGGGTCGGGATGAGCAGTTCTTC,CASSYGQGRDEQFF
-,-,TRBJ1-5,TRBV29-1,TGCAGCGTCAGGGCAGGAGGAAGCAATCAGCCCCAGCATTTT,CSVRAGGSNQPQHF
-,-,TRBJ1-2,TRBV7-8,TGTGCCAGCAGCTTAGATTTGGGGAGCGGCTACACCTTC,CASSLDLGSGYTF
-,few,TRBJ2-2,TRBV5-6,TGTGCCAGCAGCTTGGACGCGATGACCGGGGAGCTGTTTTTT,CASSLDAMTGELFF
TRBD2,-,TRBJ2-1,TRBV19,TGTGCCAGTAGTATTAGCCTAGCGGGAGGGCGGAATGAGCAGTTCTTC,CASSISLAGGRNEQFF
-,-,TRBJ1-1,TRBV5-4,TGTGCCAGCAGCGCGGGAGGGAGTTTGAACACTGAAGCTTTCTTT,CASSAGGSLNTEAFF
-,-,TRBJ1-1,TRBV7-8,TGTGCCAGCAGCTTCTTCAGGGAGGGCACTGAAGCTTTCTTT,CASSFFREGTEAFF
-,-,TRBJ2-5,TRBV5-1,TGCGCCAGCAGCTTAGCGGCGAGGGGGGAGACCCAGTACTTC,CASSLAARGETQYF
TRBD1,-,TRBJ2-2,TRBV19,TGTGCCAGTAGTATTATCGGACAGGGGGTTGCCGGGGAGCTGTTTTTT,CASSIIGQGVAGELFF
-,-,TRBJ2-1,TRBV7-9,TGTGCCAGCAGCCCGGGAAGGGATGAGCAGTTCTTC,CASSPGRDEQFF
-,-,TRBJ2-7,TRBV6-1,TGTGCCAGCACCTACAGGGCGGGAGAAGGCGAGCAGTACTTC,CASTYRAGEGEQYF
TRBD1,once,TRBJ2-2,TRBV7-6,TGTGCCAGCAGCTTAACAGGGGGTAACACCGGGGAGCTGTTTTTT,CASSLTGGNTGELFF
TRBD1,-,TRBJ2-1,TRBV7-2,TGTGCCAGCAGCTCACAGGGGAACGGTGAGCAGTTCTTC,CASSSQGNGEQFF
TRBD2,few,TRBJ2-7,TRBV29-1,TGCAGCGTTGCCGGACTACCAACTAGCGCTAACTCCTACGAGCAGTACTTC,CSVAGLPTSANSYEQYF
-,-,TRBJ2-2,TRBV27,TGTGCCAGCAGTACCCCGGACAAAAGAGTCCGCGGGGAGCTGTTTTTT,CASSTPDKRVRGELFF